Listed below are T cell receptor beta chains from one sample, sequenced in a study of blood T cell repertoires in COVID-19. Sequencing was performed with immunoSEQ multiplex PCR; in TCRdb, only in-frame clones are kept and a portion is missing. In the table there are roughly 45,000 clones, 80% to 90% of which are singletons. The sample consisted of peripheral blood. These receptors were taken from a woman over 75 with COVID-19, enrolled during active disease. Each CDR3 is given without its conserved first and last residue. The order of the fields is J gene, V gene, clone size, CDR3 length, CDR3 protein. Size values are once, few and many counts, or a class for expanded clones, and some rows have none.

TRBJ2-7 | TRBV14 | medium-sized | 13 | ASSASQGSSYEQY
TRBJ1-4 | TRBV2 | . | 11 | AQQADREEKLF
TRBJ1-1 | TRBV19 | . | 13 | ASSIGERRKTEAF
TRBJ2-7 | TRBV19 | . | 11 | ASSRTDSYEQY
TRBJ1-2 | TRBV6-6 | . | 13 | ASSRITGAPYGYT
TRBJ1-2 | TRBV6-1 | . | 13 | ASSDRSPAAYGYT
TRBJ1-5 | TRBV20-1 | . | 16 | SASLRTGVSYSNQPQH
TRBJ1-2 | TRBV2 | . | 13 | ASGGLNRDWYGYT
TRBJ2-5 | TRBV19 | . | 10 | ATRDSGLAEY
TRBJ2-5 | TRBV5-1 | once | 13 | ASSEWQGAQLTQY
TRBJ2-5 | TRBV27 | . | 13 | ASSKRQGAGETQY
TRBJ2-1 | TRBV5-4 | once | 12 | ASSPKTAGIGQF
TRBJ2-3 | TRBV25-1 | . | 12 | ASGRDFFTDTQY
TRBJ2-7 | TRBV7-9 | . | 12 | ASSQQGLSPEQY
TRBJ2-3 | TRBV5-1 | . | 14 | ASSLAQGVSTDTQY
TRBJ1-1 | TRBV5-6 | . | 14 | ASSLAEQGIRTEAF
TRBJ1-5 | TRBV7-9 | . | 12 | ASSFGTGEQPQH
TRBJ1-6 | TRBV5-1 | . | 14 | ASSLDGQGNYSPLH
TRBJ1-1 | TRBV3-1/TRBV3-2 | . | 10 | ASSQEPAEAF
TRBJ2-1 | TRBV27 | . | 14 | ASTPLTRGAHNEQF
TRBJ2-7 | TRBV5-1 | few | 12 | ASSLGGSSYEQY
TRBJ2-7 | TRBV10-2 | . | 13 | ASSVGTGRYHEQY
TRBJ2-5 | TRBV7-2 | . | 13 | ASSSRALAGGAKY
TRBJ1-2 | TRBV6-4 | . | 14 | ASSPNPVGGAYGYT
TRBJ2-7 | TRBV18 | . | 10 | ASSPQAYEQY